Presented here are 2 T cell receptor beta chains from one specimen sequenced in a study of CD8 T cells in ankylosing spondylitis. Notes on the study in general: Blood from ankylosing spondylitis patients appeared to carry a characteristic roughly 8-variant TCR beta motif.

These receptors are not linked to any known antigen. TCRdb fed the 5' RACE reads into MiXCR, producing one record per CDR3 protein. The sample gives approximately 540,000 distinct CDR3 sequences, about 13% of which show up once; about 6.8% is in the top ten. Sequenced: blood, either unsorted or a sorted T cell fraction (not recorded which). These receptors were obtained from a male donor with ankylosing spondylitis.

The V gene is TRBV4-1, the J gene TRBJ2-2; D remains unclear. The CDR3 totals 10 residues. Germline V gives CDR1 MGHRA, CDR2 YSYEKL. V lost 8 bases to trimming and J lost 7 bases, with 5 bases between them. The CDR3 reads CASAGGELFF. The DNA for the CDR3 is TGCGCCAGCGCAGGCGGGGAGCTGTTTTTT.

The CDR3 nucleotides are TGTGCCACCGAAGACAGGCCCAACACAGATACGCAGTATTTT. Amino acids: CATEDRPNTDTQYF. The chain joins TRBV19 to TRBJ2-3; possible D gene TRBD1, 6 bases. Germline CDR1 is LNHDA and CDR2 is SQIVND (reference sequence). V was trimmed by 10 bases and J by 2 bases, leaving 16 bases between them. The CDR3 is made up of 14 amino acids. The entire variable domain, with the rest obtained from reference TRBV19 and TRBJ2-3, is as follows: DGGITQSPKYLFRKEGQNVTLSCEQNLNHDAMYWYRQDPGQGLRLIYYSQIVNDFQKGDIAEGYSVSREKKESFPLTVTSAQKNPTAFYLCATEDRPNTDTQYFGPGTRLTVL.